Listed below are T cell receptor beta chains from one sample, sequenced in a study of blood T cell dynamics during melanoma immunotherapy. Profiled with immunoSEQ multiplex PCR; TCRdb holds only in-frame clones, not every one. Among some 5,900 clones listed, more than 65% were seen once. The sequenced sample was blood, obtained from a patient treated with checkpoint blockade. The receptors come from a human donor with melanoma. The CDR3 runs from the conserved cysteine through the conserved F or W. The D gene is left open where the match is weak. Size values are once, few and many counts, or a class for expanded clones, and some rows have none.

clone size: NA
J gene: TRBJ1-2
D gene: TRBD1
V gene: TRBV7-2
CDR3 protein: CASSLFPGGGSGYTF
CDR3 DNA: TGTGCCAGCAGCTTATTCCCAGGGGGCGGATCTGGCTACACCTTC

clone size: NA
J gene: TRBJ1-5
D gene: NA
V gene: TRBV28
CDR3 protein: CASAGYAQPQHF
CDR3 DNA: TGTGCCAGCGCAGGGTACGCTCAGCCCCAGCATTTT

clone size: few
J gene: TRBJ2-7
D gene: NA
V gene: TRBV27
CDR3 protein: CASSLTALYYEQYF
CDR3 DNA: TGTGCCAGCAGTTTGACTGCCCTCTACTACGAGCAGTACTTC

clone size: NA
J gene: TRBJ1-1
D gene: NA
V gene: TRBV4-3
CDR3 protein: CASSQASSGRTEAFF
CDR3 DNA: TGCGCCAGCAGCCAAGCTTCGTCGGGACGGACTGAAGCTTTCTTT

clone size: NA
J gene: TRBJ1-1
D gene: NA
V gene: TRBV6-5
CDR3 protein: CASSEVLNTEAFF
CDR3 DNA: TGTGCCAGCAGTGAGGTCTTGAACACTGAAGCTTTCTTT

clone size: few
J gene: TRBJ1-1
D gene: NA
V gene: TRBV20-1
CDR3 protein: CSAGTFGEAFF
CDR3 DNA: TGCAGTGCAGGGACATTTGGTGAAGCTTTCTTT

clone size: NA
J gene: TRBJ1-5
D gene: NA
V gene: TRBV7-9
CDR3 protein: CASSTTSGSGNQPQHF
CDR3 DNA: TGTGCCAGCAGTACAACGTCAGGTAGCGGCAATCAGCCCCAGCATTTT

clone size: NA
J gene: TRBJ1-1
D gene: NA
V gene: TRBV27
CDR3 protein: CASSLRDPWMVNTEAFF
CDR3 DNA: TGTGCCAGCAGTCTCCGGGACCCGTGGATGGTGAACACTGAAGCTTTCTTT

clone size: NA
J gene: TRBJ1-2
D gene: NA
V gene: TRBV19
CDR3 protein: CASSPTRRGTNYGYTF
CDR3 DNA: TGTGCCAGTAGTCCGACCCGGAGGGGTACTAACTATGGCTACACCTTC

clone size: NA
J gene: TRBJ1-1
D gene: NA
V gene: TRBV10-3
CDR3 protein: CAILQGSGHQAFF
CDR3 DNA: TGTGCCATCCTACAGGGATCCGGGCACCAAGCTTTCTTT

clone size: NA
J gene: TRBJ1-4
D gene: NA
V gene: TRBV6-1
CDR3 protein: CASKQGPSSEKLFF
CDR3 DNA: TGTGCCAGCAAACAGGGACCCTCGAGTGAAAAACTGTTTTTT

clone size: NA
J gene: TRBJ2-7
D gene: TRBD2
V gene: TRBV9
CDR3 protein: CASSPLASGGFEQYF
CDR3 DNA: TGTGCCAGCAGCCCATTGGCTAGCGGGGGCTTTGAGCAGTACTTC

clone size: NA
J gene: TRBJ1-2
D gene: NA
V gene: TRBV15
CDR3 protein: CATSESDPAYGYTF
CDR3 DNA: TGTGCCACCAGCGAGTCGGACCCGGCATATGGCTACACCTTC

clone size: NA
J gene: TRBJ1-2
D gene: NA
V gene: TRBV6-5
CDR3 protein: CASSYGQRRGYTF
CDR3 DNA: TGTGCCAGCAGTTACGGACAGCGGCGGGGCTACACCTTC

clone size: NA
J gene: TRBJ2-7
D gene: NA
V gene: TRBV29-1
CDR3 protein: CSVARDYEQYF
CDR3 DNA: TGCAGCGTTGCCAGGGACTACGAGCAGTACTTC

clone size: NA
J gene: TRBJ1-3
D gene: NA
V gene: TRBV11-2
CDR3 protein: CASSLGTFPSGNTIYF
CDR3 DNA: TGTGCCAGCAGCCTTGGGACGTTCCCCTCTGGAAACACCATATATTTT

clone size: NA
J gene: TRBJ1-5
D gene: NA
V gene: TRBV19
CDR3 protein: CASSIVRGRQPQHF
CDR3 DNA: TGTGCCAGTAGTATAGTCAGGGGACGACAGCCCCAGCATTTT

clone size: NA
J gene: TRBJ1-1
D gene: TRBD1
V gene: TRBV7-6
CDR3 protein: CASSSGQLGTEAFF
CDR3 DNA: TGTGCCAGCAGCTCGGGACAGTTAGGCACTGAAGCTTTCTTT

clone size: few
J gene: TRBJ1-1
D gene: NA
V gene: TRBV5-6
CDR3 protein: CASSSWDTSDTEAFF
CDR3 DNA: TGTGCCAGCAGCTCTTGGGATACCTCGGACACTGAAGCTTTCTTT

clone size: NA
J gene: TRBJ1-1
D gene: TRBD1
V gene: TRBV10-3
CDR3 protein: CAIKARDRRIKNTEAFF
CDR3 DNA: TGTGCCATTAAGGCTCGGGACAGGCGAATTAAGAACACTGAAGCTTTCTTT

clone size: NA
J gene: TRBJ2-1
D gene: NA
V gene: TRBV7-8
CDR3 protein: CASSPGGGRNEQFF
CDR3 DNA: TGTGCCAGCAGCCCAGGGGGGGGGCGGAATGAGCAGTTCTTC

clone size: NA
J gene: TRBJ1-2
D gene: NA
V gene: TRBV5-1
CDR3 protein: CASNRDTTNYGYTF
CDR3 DNA: TGCGCCAGTAACCGGGACACAACTAACTATGGCTACACCTTC

clone size: NA
J gene: TRBJ1-5
D gene: NA
V gene: TRBV25-1
CDR3 protein: CASMELGLSPCNQPQHF
CDR3 DNA: TGTGCCAGCATGGAGCTGGGTTTGAGCCCGTGCAATCAGCCCCAGCATTTT

clone size: NA
J gene: TRBJ1-1
D gene: TRBD1
V gene: TRBV7-8
CDR3 protein: CASSTDRVEVEAFF
CDR3 DNA: TGTGCCAGCAGCACCGACAGGGTCGAGGTTGAAGCTTTCTTT

clone size: once
J gene: TRBJ1-5
D gene: NA
V gene: TRBV21-1
CDR3 protein: CASSKERTANSNQPQHF
CDR3 DNA: TGTGCCAGCAGCAAAGAAAGGACAGCAAATAGCAATCAGCCCCAGCATTTT

clone size: NA
J gene: TRBJ2-7
D gene: NA
V gene: TRBV6-1
CDR3 protein: CASNLWGRETYEQYF
CDR3 DNA: TGTGCCAGCAATCTCTGGGGCAGGGAGACCTACGAGCAGTACTTC

clone size: once
J gene: TRBJ2-7
D gene: TRBD2
V gene: TRBV11-2
CDR3 protein: CASSFLTGRTSSYEQYF
CDR3 DNA: TGTGCCAGCAGCTTCCTCACTGGGCGGACTAGCTCCTACGAGCAGTACTTC

clone size: NA
J gene: TRBJ1-1
D gene: TRBD1
V gene: TRBV27
CDR3 protein: CASSQRTGGSTEAFF
CDR3 DNA: TGTGCCAGCAGTCAGCGGACAGGGGGTAGCACTGAAGCTTTCTTT

clone size: NA
J gene: TRBJ2-7
D gene: TRBD2
V gene: TRBV19
CDR3 protein: CASSRNGLAGELYEQYF
CDR3 DNA: TGTGCCAGTTCGCGGAACGGACTAGCGGGAGAATTATACGAGCAGTACTTC

clone size: few
J gene: TRBJ2-7
D gene: TRBD1
V gene: TRBV10-1
CDR3 protein: CASSGGTGMNEQYF
CDR3 DNA: TGCGCCAGCAGTGGTGGGACAGGGATGAACGAGCAGTACTTC

clone size: NA
J gene: TRBJ1-5
D gene: NA
V gene: TRBV27
CDR3 protein: CASDPPGKGRRSDSNQPQHF
CDR3 DNA: TGTGCCAGCGACCCTCCCGGTAAAGGCAGGAGGTCGGATAGCAATCAGCCCCAGCATTTT

clone size: NA
J gene: TRBJ2-1
D gene: NA
V gene: TRBV10-1
CDR3 protein: CASSEPPIGNEQFF
CDR3 DNA: TGCGCCAGCAGTGAGCCGCCTATAGGTAATGAGCAGTTCTTC

clone size: once
J gene: TRBJ2-7
D gene: NA
V gene: TRBV6-1
CDR3 protein: CASSLALWYEQYF
CDR3 DNA: TGTGCCAGCAGTTTAGCGTTGTGGTACGAGCAGTACTTC

clone size: NA
J gene: TRBJ1-1
D gene: NA
V gene: TRBV9
CDR3 protein: CASSVGTLGNTEAFF
CDR3 DNA: TGTGCCAGCAGCGTAGGGACCCTGGGGAACACTGAAGCTTTCTTT

clone size: NA
J gene: TRBJ1-1
D gene: NA
V gene: TRBV7-9
CDR3 protein: CASSLSRLNTEAFF
CDR3 DNA: TGTGCCAGCAGCTTATCTCGGCTGAACACTGAAGCTTTCTTT

clone size: once
J gene: TRBJ1-1
D gene: TRBD1
V gene: TRBV19
CDR3 protein: CASSMTGANMNTEAFF
CDR3 DNA: TGTGCCAGTAGTATGACAGGGGCGAACATGAACACTGAAGCTTTCTTT

clone size: few
J gene: TRBJ2-7
D gene: NA
V gene: TRBV5-4
CDR3 protein: CASSLDYEQYF
CDR3 DNA: TGTGCCAGCAGCTTGGACTACGAGCAGTACTTC

clone size: NA
J gene: TRBJ1-2
D gene: NA
V gene: TRBV5-1
CDR3 protein: CASSLQGNGYTF
CDR3 DNA: TGCGCCAGCAGCTTGCAAGGGAATGGCTACACCTTC

clone size: NA
J gene: TRBJ2-7
D gene: TRBD1
V gene: TRBV4-1
CDR3 protein: CASSQVGQAYEQYF
CDR3 DNA: TGCGCCAGCAGCCAAGTAGGACAGGCCTACGAGCAGTACTTC

clone size: NA
J gene: TRBJ1-2
D gene: TRBD1
V gene: TRBV4-1
CDR3 protein: CASSQDRGTGGAMDGYTF
CDR3 DNA: TGCGCCAGCAGCCAAGACCGCGGGACAGGGGGCGCGATGGACGGCTACACCTTC

clone size: NA
J gene: TRBJ1-1
D gene: TRBD1
V gene: TRBV7-9
CDR3 protein: CASSEGQGMNTEAFF
CDR3 DNA: TGTGCCAGCAGCGAGGGACAGGGCATGAACACTGAAGCTTTCTTT

clone size: NA
J gene: TRBJ1-4
D gene: TRBD1
V gene: TRBV5-4
CDR3 protein: CASSLGQGNEKLFF
CDR3 DNA: TGTGCCAGCAGCTTGGGACAGGGTAATGAAAAACTGTTTTTT

clone size: NA
J gene: TRBJ1-5
D gene: NA
V gene: TRBV7-2
CDR3 protein: CASSLAPTSSNQPQHF
CDR3 DNA: TGTGCCAGCAGCTTAGCGCCGACAAGTAGCAATCAGCCCCAGCATTTT

clone size: NA
J gene: TRBJ1-1
D gene: NA
V gene: TRBV6-6
CDR3 protein: CASSYSAVNTEAFF
CDR3 DNA: TGTGCCAGCAGTTACTCGGCGGTGAACACTGAAGCTTTCTTT

clone size: NA
J gene: TRBJ1-2
D gene: TRBD1
V gene: TRBV10-1
CDR3 protein: CASSESTRTGDGYTF
CDR3 DNA: TGCGCCAGCAGTGAGTCGACTCGGACAGGGGATGGCTACACCTTC

clone size: NA
J gene: TRBJ2-7
D gene: NA
V gene: TRBV7-9
CDR3 protein: CASSFRSSYEQYF
CDR3 DNA: TGTGCCAGCAGCTTTAGATCCTCCTACGAGCAGTACTTC

clone size: NA
J gene: TRBJ1-2
D gene: TRBD1
V gene: TRBV5-1
CDR3 protein: CASSPRTGGGSGYTF
CDR3 DNA: TGCGCCAGCAGCCCAAGGACAGGGGGCGGGAGTGGCTACACCTTC

clone size: few
J gene: TRBJ1-2
D gene: NA
V gene: TRBV7-6
CDR3 protein: CASSLAGDGYTF
CDR3 DNA: TGTGCCAGCAGCTTAGCCGGGGACGGCTACACCTTC

clone size: NA
J gene: TRBJ2-7
D gene: NA
V gene: TRBV2
CDR3 protein: CASSDGTGTYEQYF
CDR3 DNA: TGTGCCAGCAGCGACGGGACTGGAACCTACGAGCAGTACTTC

clone size: NA
J gene: TRBJ2-7
D gene: NA
V gene: TRBV7-9
CDR3 protein: CASSNIEQGLDEQYF
CDR3 DNA: TGTGCCAGCAGCAACATAGAGCAGGGTCTCGACGAGCAGTACTTC

clone size: NA
J gene: TRBJ1-3
D gene: TRBD1
V gene: TRBV5-6
CDR3 protein: CASSYRDSWGPSSGNTIYF
CDR3 DNA: TGTGCCAGCAGCTACCGGGACAGTTGGGGCCCAAGCTCTGGAAACACCATATATTTT

clone size: NA
J gene: TRBJ1-2
D gene: TRBD1
V gene: TRBV18
CDR3 protein: CASSDSLPQGGGYTF
CDR3 DNA: TGTGCCAGCTCAGATTCACTCCCACAGGGGGGTGGCTACACCTTC